A single sample is the source of the 29 T cell receptor beta chains below, sequenced in a study of a mutant IDH1 vaccine in newly diagnosed glioma. Method: immunoSEQ multiplex PCR; TCRdb's copy keeps in-frame clones and lacks some. The top ten clones hold less than 15% of a sample with about 67,000 clones, approximately 80% of them seen once. Their antigen targets remain unknown. Time point reported: week 23, last vaccination. Vaccination comprised doses that each held 300 ug of mutant IDH1 20-mer peptide, plus topical imiquimod. Sequenced here: PBMCs, sampled from a glioma patient whose treatment included an IDH1 peptide vaccine. The receptor source for this set is a man aged 18 to 29 with glioma.

The chain couples TRBV13 to TRBJ1-2; D uncertain. Between the trimmed V and J ends, which lost 0 bases and 4 bases, there was a span of 9 bases. This CDR3 is 14 amino acids long. Germline V gene data show CDR1 as PRHDT and CDR2 as FYEKMQ (reference sequence). CDR3 DNA: TGTGCCAGCAGCTTAGGGACACTGGGCTATGGCTACACCTTC. Its protein product is CASSLGTLGYGYTF. Full variable domain (missing parts from reference TRBV13 and TRBJ1-2): AAGVIQSPRHLIKEKRETATLKCYPIPRHDTVYWYQQGPGQDPQFLISFYEKMQSDKGSIPDRFSAQQFSDYHSELNMSSLELGDSALYFCASSLGTLGYGYTFGSGTRLTVV.

The V gene is TRBV11-2, the J gene TRBJ2-5, with no clear D. V lost 5 bases and J lost 5, with 9 bases in between. The CDR3 is 12 amino acids. Germline V gene lookup returns CDR1 SGHAT and CDR2 FQNNGV. The CDR3 spells CASSPRTETQYF. CDR3 DNA: TGTGCCAGCAGCCCCAGGACCGAGACCCAGTACTTC.

The chain couples TRBV12-5 to TRBJ1-3, with D possibly TRBD1 on 6 matching bases. The CDR3 runs to 16 residues. Trimming cost V 0 bases and J 0 bases, with 9 bases left between them. The germline V gene has CDR1 LGHNT and CDR2 FRNRAP. CDR3 in amino acids: CASGLVAGVSGNTIYF. In nucleotides, the CDR3 is TGTGCTAGTGGTTTGGTTGCAGGGGTCTCTGGAAACACCATATATTTT.

The chain combines TRBV28 with TRBJ1-1, with 7 bases identical to TRBD1. The V segment lost 4 bases and the J segment 1 base; nucleotides outside the gene matches: 12. The length of the CDR3 is 17 residues. Germline CDR1 reads MDHEN; CDR2 reads SYDVKM. In nucleotides, the CDR3 is TGTGCCAGCAGTTACGGGACAGCCGGGATGTGGAACACTGAAGCTTTCTTT. Its protein is CASSYGTAGMWNTEAFF. Combining the CDR3 with reference TRBV28 and TRBJ1-1 gives the whole variable domain DVKVTQSSRYLVKRTGEKVFLECVQDMDHENMFWYRQDPGLGLRLIYFSYDVKMKEKGDIPEGYSVSREKKERFSLILESASTNQTSMYLCASSYGTAGMWNTEAFFGQGTRLTVV.

This clone has more than one count but fewer than ten. V is TRBV10-3 and J is TRBJ2-5; D could derive from TRBD1 or TRBD2 (5 bases each). The CDR3 extends over 16 amino acids. Germline CDR1 and CDR2: ENHRY and SYGVKD. V was shortened by 0 bases and J by 3 bases, with 14 bases between the two germline ends. CDR3 loop: CAISESSEVGEETQYF. The CDR3 region has the DNA TGTGCCATCAGTGAGTCGAGCGAGGTGGGGGAAGAGACCCAGTACTTC.

This chain uses TRBV6-5 with TRBJ1-1, with a possible D match to TRBD1 (5 bases). Between the trimmed V and J ends, which lost 2 bases and 5 bases, there was a span of 12 bases. Per germline, CDR1 MNHEY and CDR2 SVGAGI. The CDR3 is 14 amino acids. The CDR3 loop is CASSYAGGGTEAFF. The CDR3 region has the DNA TGTGCCAGCAGTTACGCAGGTGGGGGAACTGAAGCTTTCTTT.

The rearrangement joins TRBV30 to TRBJ1-6; TRBD1 matches 7 bases. Germline CDR1 GTSNPN, CDR2 SVGIG (reference sequence). The CDR3 is 14 residues long. With V trimmed by 2 bases and J by 9 bases, 7 bases remained unmatched. CDR3 loop: CAWSRQGGSSPLHF. For the CDR3, the DNA is TGTGCCTGGAGTAGACAGGGAGGATCTTCACCCCTCCACTTT.

The chain couples TRBV15 to TRBJ2-7, with 7 bases fitting TRBD2. Germline CDR1 reads LNHNV; CDR2 reads YYDKDF (reference sequence). After removal of 3 bases from V and 2 bases from J, the junction contained 4 bases not matched to a gene. CDR3 size: 14 residues. The CDR3 DNA reads TGTGCCACCAGCAGTTTGGGACTAACCTACGAGCAGTACTTC. Translation gives CATSSLGLTYEQYF.

The rearrangement uses TRBV5-4 and TRBJ2-5; D may match TRBD1 or TRBD2 (6 bases each). This CDR3 region has 14 residues. V was clipped by 3 bases and J by 2 bases, with 11 bases between them. The germline V gene encodes CDR1 SGHNT and CDR2 YYREEE (reference sequence). Here the CDR3 reads CASSWGDKQETQYF. CDR3 DNA: TGTGCCAGCAGCTGGGGGGACAAGCAAGAGACCCAGTACTTC. The variable domain in full, with the rest retrieved from reference TRBV5-4 and TRBJ2-5, is ETGVTQSPTHLIKTRGQQVTLRCSSQSGHNTVSWYQQALGQGPQFIFQYYREEENGRGNFPPRFSGLQFPNYSSELNVNALELDDSALYLCASSWGDKQETQYFGPGTRLLVL.

The V and J genes are TRBV4-2 and TRBJ1-2; a weak D match, TRBD1 (5 bases). The germline V and J ends were trimmed by 4 bases and 8 bases, with 23 bases remaining between them. Germline CDR1 reads LGHNA; CDR2 reads YNFKEQ. This CDR3 spans 16 amino acids. Here the CDR3 reads CASSRLIGGGLGGYTF. CDR3 nucleotides: TGTGCCAGCAGCCGCTTAATCGGGGGAGGCTTGGGGGGCTACACCTTC.

This clone was recorded only once. V usage is TRBV21-1 and J usage is TRBJ1-5. TRBV21-1 is deemed a pseudogene. This CDR3 region has 16 residues. The CDR3 bases are TGTGCCAGCAGCATCGGGGGGAGGGGGTTGTTTCAGCCCCAGCATTTT. Residues: CASSIGGRGLFQPQHF.

This clone has just one count. The CDR3 is CASSQWTSGDFSTDTQYF. CDR3 in DNA: TGTGCCAGCAGCCAATGGACTAGCGGGGACTTTAGCACAGATACGCAGTATTTT. This chain uses TRBV7-2 with TRBJ2-3; 12 positions match TRBD2. Germline loops: CDR1 SGHTA, CDR2 FQGNSA. This CDR3 region has 18 residues. With V trimmed by 5 bases and J by 0 bases, 9 bases remained unmatched.

This sequence joins TRBV4-3 and TRBJ2-2, with D unclear. Between the trimmed V and J ends, which lost 8 bases and 3 bases, there was a span of 10 bases. This CDR3 is built from 13 residues. In germline, CDR1 is LGHNA, CDR2 YSLEER. The CDR3 reads CASGNSYTGELFF. For the CDR3, the DNA is TGCGCCAGCGGTAACAGTTACACCGGGGAGCTGTTTTTT.

V gene TRBV2 combines with J gene TRBJ1-4; 10 bases agree with TRBD1. The germline CDR1 and CDR2 sequences are SNHLY and FYNNEI. V gave up 7 bases and J gave up 7 bases; unmatched junction bases: 6. The CDR3 runs to 14 residues. In DNA, the CDR3 is TGTGCCAGCAACAGGGGACAGGGGAGTGAAAAACTGTTTTTT. Its translation is CASNRGQGSEKLFF. The entire variable domain, with the rest obtained from reference TRBV2 and TRBJ1-4, is as follows: EPEVTQTPSHQVTQMGQEVILRCVPISNHLYFYWYRQILGQKVEFLVSFYNNEISEKSEIFDDQFSVERPDGSNFTLKIRSTKLEDSAMYFCASNRGQGSEKLFFGSGTQLSVL.

V gene TRBV18 combines with J gene TRBJ2-1; weak D call: TRBD2 (5 bases). The germline V gene encodes CDR1 KGHSH and CDR2 LQKENI. Trimming cost V 3 bases and J 6 bases, with 18 bases left between them. The CDR3 sequence is 16 residues long. As DNA, the CDR3 is TGTGCCAGCTCACCCCTTGATAAAATTGAGGGCAATGAGCAGTTCTTC. It yields the protein CASSPLDKIEGNEQFF.

The chain recombines TRBV5-1 with TRBJ2-1; D might be TRBD1 or TRBD2, each matching 5 bases. CDR1 and CDR2 from the germline V gene are SGHRS and YFSETQ. The CDR3 totals 14 residues. Between the trimmed V and J ends, which lost 5 bases and 0 bases, there was a span of 9 bases. CDR3 sequence (DNA): TGCGCCAGCAGGGGGGTTAGCTCCTACAATGAGCAGTTCTTC. Amino acids: CASRGVSSYNEQFF. Full variable domain (outside the CDR3, taken from reference TRBV5-1 and TRBJ2-1): KAGVTQTPRYLIKTRGQQVTLSCSPISGHRSVSWYQQTPGQGLQFLFEYFSETQRNKGNFPGRFSGRQFSNSRSEMNVSTLELGDSALYLCASRGVSSYNEQFFGPGTRLTVL.

The chain couples TRBV7-2 to TRBJ2-2, with 16 positions matching TRBD2. Looked up from germline, CDR1 is SGHTA and CDR2 is FQGNSA. The CDR3 covers 17 residues. V lost 5 bases to trimming and J lost 6 bases; unmatched junction nucleotides: 6. The CDR3 coding sequence is TGTGCCAGCAGCCAGGGACTAGCGGGAGGGCCGGCCGGGGAGCTGTTTTTT. Protein product: CASSQGLAGGPAGELFF.

There are a few counts of this clone. V gene TRBV18 combines with J gene TRBJ1-1; maybe TRBD1 (5 bases). The CDR3 is made up of 14 amino acids. The ends were cut back, 3 bases at V and 1 base at J, with 9 bases in the middle. In germline, CDR1 is KGHSH, CDR2 LQKENI. The CDR3 loop is CASSPPRGNTEAFF. The CDR3 nucleotides are TGTGCCAGCTCACCCCCGAGGGGGAACACTGAAGCTTTCTTT.

The chain carries TRBV14 and TRBJ2-1, with 9 nucleotides matching TRBD1. The CDR3 consists of 15 residues. J lost 4 bases, V lost 7 bases, and 8 bases had no gene match. Germline V gene sequence: CDR1 SGHDN, CDR2 FVKESK. The CDR3 loop reads CASKVQGASYNEQFF. CDR3 nucleotide sequence: TGTGCCAGCAAAGTACAGGGGGCGTCATACAATGAGCAGTTCTTC.

This clone was observed once. The V gene is TRBV28, the J gene TRBJ2-1; the D gene is possibly TRBD1 (5 bases). In germline, CDR1 is MDHEN, CDR2 SYDVKM. The CDR3 loop spans 15 amino acids. With 5 bases removed from V and 4 bases from J, the gap between germline ends came to 15 bases. In nucleotides, the CDR3 is TGTGCCAGCAGTCTGGACACGGACCGGTACAATGAGCAGTTCTTC. Amino acids: CASSLDTDRYNEQFF.

This clone has a single count. The chain carries TRBV2 and TRBJ1-5; 10 bases match TRBD1. Germline V gene sequence: CDR1 SNHLY, CDR2 FYNNEI. The CDR3 covers 14 residues. V dropped 6 bases and J dropped 2; count of bases not matched to a gene: 1. The CDR3 reads CASSGTGGNQPQHF. The CDR3 nucleotides are TGTGCCAGCAGCGGGACAGGGGGCAATCAGCCCCAGCATTTT.

CDR3 nucleotides: TGTGCCAGCAGCAGACTGGAAACCTCAAGGACTAATGAAAAACTGTTTTTT. It is translated as CASSRLETSRTNEKLFF. The V gene is TRBV27, the J gene TRBJ1-4; no firm D call. CDR1 and CDR2 (germline): MNHEY, SMNVEV (reference sequence). V was cut by 6 bases and J by 2 bases, with 19 bases left in between. The CDR3 is 17 residues long.

The chain joins TRBV19 to TRBJ1-5, with TRBD1 identical over 8 bases. The germline gives CDR1 LNHDA, CDR2 SQIVND (reference sequence). V lost 7 bases to trimming and J lost 5 bases; unmatched junction nucleotides: 16. The length of the CDR3 is 17 residues. The CDR3 DNA reads TGTGCCAGTACCCCGACCCGTTTCGACAGGGGCTATCAGCCCCAGCATTTT. It yields the protein CASTPTRFDRGYQPQHF.

This rearrangement joins TRBV18 to TRBJ2-7; D call uncertain. The CDR3 is 13 amino acids. The ends were cut back, 3 bases at V and 6 bases at J, with 12 bases in the middle. Germline V lookup: CDR1 KGHSH, CDR2 LQKENI. The CDR3 region is CASSPSPVAEQYF. The CDR3 DNA reads TGTGCCAGCTCACCGAGCCCGGTAGCCGAGCAGTACTTC.

V and J are TRBV5-1 and TRBJ2-3; possibly TRBD2 for D (6 bases). The CDR3 loop spans 15 amino acids. CDR1 is SGHRS, CDR2 YFSETQ, per germline. Trimming cost V 4 bases and J 10 bases, with 22 bases left between them. CDR3 protein: CASSLKGGTLLAQYF. CDR3 sequence (DNA): TGCGCCAGCAGCCTGAAAGGAGGGACTCTTCTTGCGCAGTATTTT.

This chain uses TRBV6-1 with TRBJ1-1; D gene unclear. The germline V and J ends were trimmed by 2 bases and 1 base, with 5 bases remaining between them. This CDR3 spans 13 amino acids. Germline CDR1 and CDR2: MNHNS and SASEGT. The CDR3, as DNA: TGTGCCAGCAGTGAATTGCGGAACACTGAAGCTTTCTTT. Protein sequence: CASSELRNTEAFF.

J is TRBJ1-1 and V is TRBV27; 10 nucleotides agree with TRBD1. The junction had 5 bases not matched to a gene; V was cut back by 5 bases and J by 8 bases. CDR3 size: 13 residues. Per the germline V gene, CDR1 is MNHEY and CDR2 is SMNVEV (reference sequence). As DNA, the CDR3 is TGTGCCAGCAGTCCCGGGACAGGGGAGGAAGCTTTCTTT. Translation gives CASSPGTGEEAFF.

This chain links TRBV4-1 with TRBJ1-3, with 7 positions matching TRBD1. V was pared by 2 bases and J by 2 bases, with 6 bases of the junction left unmatched. CDR3 size: 16 residues. Germline CDR1 is MGHRA and CDR2 is YSYEKL. The CDR3 loop reads CASSQPDRVTGNTIYF. In DNA, the CDR3 is TGCGCCAGCAGCCAACCCGACAGGGTAACTGGAAACACCATATATTTT.

This clone was seen only once. This chain uses TRBV28 with TRBJ1-2; 11 nucleotides agree with TRBD1. V was clipped by 3 bases and J by 7 bases; unmatched bases: 10. Per germline, CDR1 MDHEN and CDR2 SYDVKM. This CDR3 is built from 16 residues. Here the CDR3 DNA reads TGTGCCAGCAGTTTTCCCCCTGGACAGGGGGCGGGTGGCTACACCTTC. It encodes CASSFPPGQGAGGYTF.